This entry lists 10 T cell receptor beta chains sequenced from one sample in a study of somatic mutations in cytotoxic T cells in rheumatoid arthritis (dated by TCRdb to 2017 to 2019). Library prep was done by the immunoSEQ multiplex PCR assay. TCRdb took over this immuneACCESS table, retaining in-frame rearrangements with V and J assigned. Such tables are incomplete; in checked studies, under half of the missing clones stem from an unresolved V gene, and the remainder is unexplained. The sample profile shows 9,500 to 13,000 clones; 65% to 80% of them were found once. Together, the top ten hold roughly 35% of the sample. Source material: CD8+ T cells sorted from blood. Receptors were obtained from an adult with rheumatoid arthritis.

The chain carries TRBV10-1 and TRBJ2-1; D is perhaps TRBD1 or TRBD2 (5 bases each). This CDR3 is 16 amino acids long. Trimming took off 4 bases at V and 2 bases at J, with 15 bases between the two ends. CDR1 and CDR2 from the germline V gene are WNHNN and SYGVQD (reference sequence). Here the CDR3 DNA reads TGCGCCAGCAGTGTGGTGGGACCGCGACCCTACAATGAGCAGTTCTTC. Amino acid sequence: CASSVVGPRPYNEQFF.

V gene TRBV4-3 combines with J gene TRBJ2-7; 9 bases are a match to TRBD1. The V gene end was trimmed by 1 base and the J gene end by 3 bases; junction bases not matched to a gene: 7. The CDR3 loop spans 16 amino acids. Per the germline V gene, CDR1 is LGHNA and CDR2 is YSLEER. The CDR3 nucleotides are TGCGCCAGCAGCCAAGTACAGGGGGCGGAAATCTACGAGCAGTACTTC. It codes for CASSQVQGAEIYEQYF.

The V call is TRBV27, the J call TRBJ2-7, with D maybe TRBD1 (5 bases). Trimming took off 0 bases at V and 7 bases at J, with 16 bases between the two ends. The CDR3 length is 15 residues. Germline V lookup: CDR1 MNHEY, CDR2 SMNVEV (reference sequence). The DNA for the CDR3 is TGTGCCAGCAGTTTATCCCAGGGTTCCTGGCATGAGCAGTACTTC. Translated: CASSLSQGSWHEQYF.

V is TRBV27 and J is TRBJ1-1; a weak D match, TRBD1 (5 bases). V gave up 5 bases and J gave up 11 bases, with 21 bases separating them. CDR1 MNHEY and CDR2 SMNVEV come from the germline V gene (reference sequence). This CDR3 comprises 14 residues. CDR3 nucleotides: TGTGCCAGCAGTCCGTGGGGAGGGGTCCCCGATGCTTTCTTT. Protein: CASSPWGGVPDAFF.

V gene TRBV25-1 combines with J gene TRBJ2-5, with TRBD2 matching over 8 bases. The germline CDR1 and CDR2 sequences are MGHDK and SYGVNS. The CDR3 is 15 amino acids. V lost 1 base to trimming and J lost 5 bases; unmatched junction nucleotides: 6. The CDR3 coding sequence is TGTGCCAGCAGTGAATTTGGACTAGCTGAGGAGACCCAGTACTTC. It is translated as CASSEFGLAEETQYF.

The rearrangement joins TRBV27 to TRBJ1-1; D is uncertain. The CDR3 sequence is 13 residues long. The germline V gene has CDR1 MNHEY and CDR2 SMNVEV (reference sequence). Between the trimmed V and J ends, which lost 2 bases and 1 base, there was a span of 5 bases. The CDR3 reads CASSLGTNTEAFF. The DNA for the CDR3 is TGTGCCAGCAGTTTAGGCACGAACACTGAAGCTTTCTTT.

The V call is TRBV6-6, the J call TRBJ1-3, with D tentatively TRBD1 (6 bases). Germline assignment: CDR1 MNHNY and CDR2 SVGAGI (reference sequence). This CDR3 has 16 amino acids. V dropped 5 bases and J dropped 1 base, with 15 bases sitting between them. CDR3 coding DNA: TGTGCCAGCAGTCACACGGGGGGCCCATCTGGAAACACCATATATTTT. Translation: CASSHTGGPSGNTIYF.

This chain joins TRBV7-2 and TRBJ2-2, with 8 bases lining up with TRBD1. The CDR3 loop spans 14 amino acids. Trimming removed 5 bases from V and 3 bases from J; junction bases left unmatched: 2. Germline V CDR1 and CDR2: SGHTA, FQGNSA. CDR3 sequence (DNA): TGTGCCAGCAGCCACAGGGGGTACACCGGGGAGCTGTTTTTT. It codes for CASSHRGYTGELFF. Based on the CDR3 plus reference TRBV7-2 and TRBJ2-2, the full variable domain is GAGVSQSPSNKVTEKGKDVELRCDPISGHTALYWYRQSLGQGLEFLIYFQGNSAPDKSGLPSDRFSAERTGGSVSTLTIQRTQQEDSAVYLCASSHRGYTGELFFGEGSRLTVL.

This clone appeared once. The CDR3 protein is CASSRLAGDNEQFF. The CDR3 nucleotides read TGTGCCAGCAGTAGACTAGCGGGGGACAATGAGCAGTTCTTC. The chain joins TRBV5-4 to TRBJ2-1, with 12 bases aligning to TRBD2. With 5 bases clipped from V and 5 bases from J, the junction kept 2 bases outside the gene matches. This CDR3 region has 14 residues. Germline values: CDR1 SGHNT, CDR2 YYREEE (reference sequence).

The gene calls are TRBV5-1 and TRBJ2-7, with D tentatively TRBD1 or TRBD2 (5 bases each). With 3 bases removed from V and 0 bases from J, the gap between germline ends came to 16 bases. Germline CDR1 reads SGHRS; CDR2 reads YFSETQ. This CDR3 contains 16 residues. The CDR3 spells CASSWPSEGPSYEQYF. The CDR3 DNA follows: TGCGCCAGCAGCTGGCCCTCCGAGGGGCCCTCCTACGAGCAGTACTTC. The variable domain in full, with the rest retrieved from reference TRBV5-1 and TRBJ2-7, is KAGVTQTPRYLIKTRGQQVTLSCSPISGHRSVSWYQQTPGQGLQFLFEYFSETQRNKGNFPGRFSGRQFSNSRSEMNVSTLELGDSALYLCASSWPSEGPSYEQYFGPGTRLTVT.